This T cell receptor beta chain was captured in a study of blood T cell repertoires in COVID-19. At the level of the study: COVID-19 samples collected from the United States, Italy and Spain covered acute and convalescent phases. T cells, B-cell-depleted T cells, or PBMCs provided the cDNA or gDNA that served as material.

The table came from immunoSEQ multiplex PCR; TCRdb's copy has only in-frame clones and leaves some out. The data hold 280,000 or so clones, with 70% to 90% observed a single time. This CDR3 comprises 18 residues. The V and J ends lost 0 bases and 3 bases, in that order; junction bases with no gene match: 9. Germline values: CDR1 LGHNA, CDR2 YSLEER. Sequenced material: peripheral blood. V gene TRBV4-3 combines with J gene TRBJ2-2; 8 bases map to TRBD2. This receptor was obtained from a woman aged 30 to 39 who had recovered from COVID-19. The DNA of the CDR3 is TGCGCCAGCAGCCAAGATGGGGGCACTAGCGGATACACCGGGGAGCTGTTTTTT. This sequence encodes CASSQDGGTSGYTGELFF.